Detailed here is one TCR beta chain. Sequenced by immunoSEQ multiplex PCR; TCRdb stores in-frame clones only, minus some. The table lists under 90,000 clones, 94% of them singletons. The record originates from a study of T cell changes during pregnancy in multiple sclerosis. This CDR3 has 12 residues. Per the germline V gene, CDR1 is SNHLY and CDR2 is FYNNEI. Trimming removed 7 bases at V and 15 bases at J, with 19 bases between. The starting material was peripheral blood, obtained in the second trimester of pregnancy. The sequence was obtained from a female donor in good health, enrolled as a control in a pregnancy study. The V and J genes are TRBV2 and TRBJ2-1, with a possible D match to TRBD1 (7 bases). Written as DNA, the CDR3 is TGTGCCAGCATGGGAACGCAGGGGGGTCTGTTCTTC. The encoded protein is CASMGTQGGLFF.